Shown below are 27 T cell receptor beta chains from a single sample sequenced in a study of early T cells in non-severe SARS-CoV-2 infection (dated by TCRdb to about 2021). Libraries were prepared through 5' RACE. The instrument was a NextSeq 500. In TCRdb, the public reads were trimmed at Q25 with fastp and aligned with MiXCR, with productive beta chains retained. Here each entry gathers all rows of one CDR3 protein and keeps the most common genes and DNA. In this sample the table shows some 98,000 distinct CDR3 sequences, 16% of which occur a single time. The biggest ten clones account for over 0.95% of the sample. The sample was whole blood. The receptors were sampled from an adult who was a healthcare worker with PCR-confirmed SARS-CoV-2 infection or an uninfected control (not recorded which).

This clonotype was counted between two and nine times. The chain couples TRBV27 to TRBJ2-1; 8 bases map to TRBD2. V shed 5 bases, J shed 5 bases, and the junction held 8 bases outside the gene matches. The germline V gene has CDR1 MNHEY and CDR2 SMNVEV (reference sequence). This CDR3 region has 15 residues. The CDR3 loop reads CASSPGAGGHNEQFF. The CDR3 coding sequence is TGTGCCAGCAGTCCTGGGGCGGGGGGCCACAATGAGCAGTTCTTC.

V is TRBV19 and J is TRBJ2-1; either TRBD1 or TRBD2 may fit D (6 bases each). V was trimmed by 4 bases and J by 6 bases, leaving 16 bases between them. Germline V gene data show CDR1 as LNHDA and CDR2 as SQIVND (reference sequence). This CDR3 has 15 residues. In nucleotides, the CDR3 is TGTGCCAGTAGTACCCCAGGAGGGGGTTCCAATGAGCAGTTCTTC. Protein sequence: CASSTPGGGSNEQFF.

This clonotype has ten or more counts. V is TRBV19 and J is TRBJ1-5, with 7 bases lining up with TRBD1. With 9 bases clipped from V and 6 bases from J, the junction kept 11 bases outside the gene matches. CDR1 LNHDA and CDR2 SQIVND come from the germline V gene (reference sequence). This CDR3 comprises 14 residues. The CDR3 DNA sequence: TGTGCCAGCCTGTTTACAGGGGCCAGTCAGCCCCAGCATTTT. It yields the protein CASLFTGASQPQHF.

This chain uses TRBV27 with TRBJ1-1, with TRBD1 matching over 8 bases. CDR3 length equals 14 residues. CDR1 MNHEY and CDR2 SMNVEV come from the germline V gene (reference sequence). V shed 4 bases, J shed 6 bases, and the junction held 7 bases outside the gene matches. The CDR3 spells CASSSLRGLAEAFF. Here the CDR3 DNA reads TGTGCCAGCAGTTCCCTCAGGGGGCTTGCTGAAGCTTTCTTT.

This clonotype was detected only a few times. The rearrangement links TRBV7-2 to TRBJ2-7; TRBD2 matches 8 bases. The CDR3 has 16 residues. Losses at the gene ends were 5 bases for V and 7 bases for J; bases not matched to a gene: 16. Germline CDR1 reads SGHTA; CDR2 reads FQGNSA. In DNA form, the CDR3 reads TGTGCCAGCAGCCAGGGGTCCGGCGGGAGGATTAAGGAGCAGTACTTC. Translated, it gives CASSQGSGGRIKEQYF.

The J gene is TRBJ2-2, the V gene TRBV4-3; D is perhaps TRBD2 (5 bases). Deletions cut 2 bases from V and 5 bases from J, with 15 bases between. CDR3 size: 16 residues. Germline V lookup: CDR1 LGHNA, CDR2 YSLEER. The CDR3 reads CASSQTPRGLTGELFF. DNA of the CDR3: TGCGCCAGCAGCCAAACGCCCCGAGGGTTAACCGGGGAGCTGTTTTTT.

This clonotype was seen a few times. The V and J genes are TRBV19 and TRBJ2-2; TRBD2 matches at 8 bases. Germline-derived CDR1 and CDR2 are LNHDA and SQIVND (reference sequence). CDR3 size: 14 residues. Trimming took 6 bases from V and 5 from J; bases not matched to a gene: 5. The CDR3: CASRKASGTGELFF. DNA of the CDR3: TGTGCCAGTAGAAAGGCTAGCGGGACCGGGGAGCTGTTTTTT.

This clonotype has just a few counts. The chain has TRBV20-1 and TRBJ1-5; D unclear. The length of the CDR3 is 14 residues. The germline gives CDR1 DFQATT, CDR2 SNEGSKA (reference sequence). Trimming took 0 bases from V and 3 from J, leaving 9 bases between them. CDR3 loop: CSAREGSFNQPQHF. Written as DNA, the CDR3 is TGCAGTGCTAGAGAGGGCAGCTTCAATCAGCCCCAGCATTTT.

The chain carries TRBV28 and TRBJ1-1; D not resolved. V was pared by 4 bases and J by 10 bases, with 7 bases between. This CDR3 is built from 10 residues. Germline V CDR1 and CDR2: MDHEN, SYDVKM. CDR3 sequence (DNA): TGTGCCAGCAGTTCCACCGGAGCTTTCTTT. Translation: CASSSTGAFF.

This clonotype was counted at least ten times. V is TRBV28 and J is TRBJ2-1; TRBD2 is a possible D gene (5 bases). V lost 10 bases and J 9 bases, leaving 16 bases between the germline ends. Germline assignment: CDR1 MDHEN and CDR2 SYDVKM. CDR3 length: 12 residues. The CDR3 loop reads CAIGPRGREQFF. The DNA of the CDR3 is TGTGCCATCGGGCCCCGGGGTCGTGAGCAGTTCTTC.

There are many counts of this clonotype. In nucleotides, the CDR3 is TGTGCCAGCAGCTTGGGGACAGGGTTTACCGGGGAGCTGTTTTTT. Protein product: CASSLGTGFTGELFF. V is TRBV5-6 and J is TRBJ2-2; the match to TRBD1 covers 8 bases. Unmatched junction bases numbered 3, after V lost 0 bases and J lost 5 bases. CDR3 length: 15 amino acids. CDR1 is SGHDT, CDR2 YYEEEE, per germline. Together with reference TRBV5-6 and TRBJ2-2, the CDR3 gives the full variable domain: DAGVTQSPTHLIKTRGQQVTLRCSPKSGHDTVSWYQQALGQGPQFIFQYYEEEERQRGNFPDRFSGHQFPNYSSELNVNALLLGDSALYLCASSLGTGFTGELFFGEGSRLTVL.

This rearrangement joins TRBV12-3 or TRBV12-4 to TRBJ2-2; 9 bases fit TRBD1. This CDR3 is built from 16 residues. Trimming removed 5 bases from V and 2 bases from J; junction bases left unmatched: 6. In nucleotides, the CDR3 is TGTGCCAGCAGTCCCATGGACAGGGGCAACACCGGGGAGCTGTTTTTT. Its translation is CASSPMDRGNTGELFF.

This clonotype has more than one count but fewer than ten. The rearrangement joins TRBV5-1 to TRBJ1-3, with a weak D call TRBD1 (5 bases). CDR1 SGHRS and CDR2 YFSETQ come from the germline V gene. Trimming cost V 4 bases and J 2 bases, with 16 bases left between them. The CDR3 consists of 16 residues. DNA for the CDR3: TGCGCCAGCAGCCCGGACCCAGTGGGGGCTGGAAACACCATATATTTT. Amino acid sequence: CASSPDPVGAGNTIYF. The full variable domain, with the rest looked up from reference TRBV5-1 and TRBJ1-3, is KAGVTQTPRYLIKTRGQQVTLSCSPISGHRSVSWYQQTPGQGLQFLFEYFSETQRNKGNFPGRFSGRQFSNSRSEMNVSTLELGDSALYLCASSPDPVGAGNTIYFGEGSWLTVV.

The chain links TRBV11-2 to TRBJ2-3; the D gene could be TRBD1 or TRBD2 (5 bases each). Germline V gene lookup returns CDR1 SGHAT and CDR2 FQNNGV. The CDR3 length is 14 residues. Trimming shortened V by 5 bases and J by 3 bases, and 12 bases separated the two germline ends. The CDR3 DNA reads TGTGCCAGCAGCATGGGGACCGGTACAGATACGCAGTATTTT. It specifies CASSMGTGTDTQYF.

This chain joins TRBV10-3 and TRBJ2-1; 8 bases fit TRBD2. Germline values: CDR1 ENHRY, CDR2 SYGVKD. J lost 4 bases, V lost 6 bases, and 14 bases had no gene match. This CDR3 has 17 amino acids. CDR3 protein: CAISGGTRRPLYNEQFF. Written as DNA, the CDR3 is TGTGCCATCAGCGGTGGGACTAGGAGGCCACTATACAATGAGCAGTTCTTC.

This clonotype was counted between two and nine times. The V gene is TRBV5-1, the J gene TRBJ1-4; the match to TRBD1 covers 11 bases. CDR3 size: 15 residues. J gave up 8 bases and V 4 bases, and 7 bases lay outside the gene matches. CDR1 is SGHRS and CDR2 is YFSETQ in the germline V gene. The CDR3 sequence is CASSRSGQGEEKLFF. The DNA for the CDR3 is TGCGCCAGCAGCCGATCGGGACAGGGGGAAGAAAAACTGTTTTTT.

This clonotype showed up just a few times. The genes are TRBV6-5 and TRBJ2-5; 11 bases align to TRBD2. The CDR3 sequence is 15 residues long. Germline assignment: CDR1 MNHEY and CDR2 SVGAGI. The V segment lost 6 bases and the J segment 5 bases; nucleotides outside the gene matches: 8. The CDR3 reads CASSSTSGSRETQYF. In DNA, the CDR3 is TGTGCCAGCAGCTCCACTAGCGGGAGTCGTGAGACCCAGTACTTC.

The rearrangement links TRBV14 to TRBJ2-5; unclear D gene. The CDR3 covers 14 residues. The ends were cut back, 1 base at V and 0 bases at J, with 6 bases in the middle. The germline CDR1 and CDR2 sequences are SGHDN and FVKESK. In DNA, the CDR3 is TGTGCCAGCAGCCAAGCACAGTACCAAGAGACCCAGTACTTC. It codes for CASSQAQYQETQYF.

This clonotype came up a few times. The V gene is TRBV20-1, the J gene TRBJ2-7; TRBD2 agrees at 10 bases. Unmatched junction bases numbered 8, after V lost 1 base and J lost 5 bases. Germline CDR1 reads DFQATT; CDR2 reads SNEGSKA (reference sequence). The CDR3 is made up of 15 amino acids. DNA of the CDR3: TGCAGTGCTAGAGCCCTAGCGGGAGAGAGGAACGAGCAGTACTTC. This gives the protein CSARALAGERNEQYF.

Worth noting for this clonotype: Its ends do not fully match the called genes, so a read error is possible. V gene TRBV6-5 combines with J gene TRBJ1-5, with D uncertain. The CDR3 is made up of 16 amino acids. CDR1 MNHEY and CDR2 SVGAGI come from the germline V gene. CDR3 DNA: TGTGGCAGCAGCCCAGGCGCCACCAACTTCAATCAGCCCCAGCATTTT. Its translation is CGSSPGATNFNQPQHF.

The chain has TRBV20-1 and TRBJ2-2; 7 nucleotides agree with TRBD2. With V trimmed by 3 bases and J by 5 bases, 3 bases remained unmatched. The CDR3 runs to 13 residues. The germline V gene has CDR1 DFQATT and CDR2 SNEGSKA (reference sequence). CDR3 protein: CSARRGRTGELFF. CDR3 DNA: TGCAGTGCTAGGCGGGGGAGAACCGGGGAGCTGTTTTTT.

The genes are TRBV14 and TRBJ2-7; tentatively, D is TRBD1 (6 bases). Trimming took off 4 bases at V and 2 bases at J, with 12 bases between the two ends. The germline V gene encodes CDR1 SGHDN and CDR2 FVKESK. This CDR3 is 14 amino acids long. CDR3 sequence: CASSPGDPPYEQYF. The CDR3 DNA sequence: TGTGCCAGCAGCCCAGGGGACCCTCCCTACGAGCAGTACTTC.

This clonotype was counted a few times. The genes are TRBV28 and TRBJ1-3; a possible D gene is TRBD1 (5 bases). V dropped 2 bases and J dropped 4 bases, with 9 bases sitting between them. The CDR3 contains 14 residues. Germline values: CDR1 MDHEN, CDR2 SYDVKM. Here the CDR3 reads CASSLRGEGNTIYF. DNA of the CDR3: TGTGCCAGCAGTTTAAGAGGGGAAGGAAACACCATATATTTT.

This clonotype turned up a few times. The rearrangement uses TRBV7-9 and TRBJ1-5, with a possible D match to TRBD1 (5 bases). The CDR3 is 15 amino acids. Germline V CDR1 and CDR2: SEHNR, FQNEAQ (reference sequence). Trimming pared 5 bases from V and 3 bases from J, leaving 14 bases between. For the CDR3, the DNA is TGTGCCAGCAGCGAAGAGGGGATAAACAATCAGCCCCAGCATTTT. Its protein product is CASSEEGINNQPQHF.

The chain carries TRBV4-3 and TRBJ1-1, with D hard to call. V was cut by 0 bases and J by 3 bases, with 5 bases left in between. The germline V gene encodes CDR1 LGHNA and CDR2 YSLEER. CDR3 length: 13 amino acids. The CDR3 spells CASSQDGDTEAFF. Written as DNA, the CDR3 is TGCGCCAGCAGCCAAGATGGGGACACTGAAGCTTTCTTT.

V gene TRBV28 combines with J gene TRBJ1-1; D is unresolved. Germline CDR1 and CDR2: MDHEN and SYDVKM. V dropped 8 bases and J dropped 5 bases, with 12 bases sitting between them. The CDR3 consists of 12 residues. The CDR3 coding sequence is TGTGCCAGCCGCTCAAGCGTGACTGAAGCTTTCTTT. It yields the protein CASRSSVTEAFF.

The CDR3 DNA sequence: TGTGCCAGCAGTTATCGGGTCGAGGGACAGGGAGGGAGCACTGAAGCTTTCTTT. Residues: CASSYRVEGQGGSTEAFF. The chain employs TRBV27 and TRBJ1-1; 9 bases agree with TRBD1. V gave up 4 bases and J gave up 4 bases; unmatched junction bases: 16. In germline, CDR1 is MNHEY, CDR2 SMNVEV (reference sequence). This CDR3 has 18 amino acids.